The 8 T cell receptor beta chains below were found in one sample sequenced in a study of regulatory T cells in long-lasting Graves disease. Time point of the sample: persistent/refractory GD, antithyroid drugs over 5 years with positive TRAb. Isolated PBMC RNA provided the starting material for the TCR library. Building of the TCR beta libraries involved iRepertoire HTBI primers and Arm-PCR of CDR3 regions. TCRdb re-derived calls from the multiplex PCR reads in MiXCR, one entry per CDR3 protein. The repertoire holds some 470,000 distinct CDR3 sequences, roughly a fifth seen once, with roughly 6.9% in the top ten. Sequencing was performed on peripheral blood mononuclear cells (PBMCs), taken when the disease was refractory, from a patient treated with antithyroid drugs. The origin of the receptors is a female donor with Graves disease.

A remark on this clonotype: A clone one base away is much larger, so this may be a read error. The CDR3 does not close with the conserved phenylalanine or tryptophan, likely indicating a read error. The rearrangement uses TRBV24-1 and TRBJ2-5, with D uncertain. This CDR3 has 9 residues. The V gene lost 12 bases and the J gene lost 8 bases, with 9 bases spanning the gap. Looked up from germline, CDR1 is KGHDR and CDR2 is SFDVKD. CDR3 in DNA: TGTGCCGACCCAATTACCCAGTACTCC. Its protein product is CADPITQYS.

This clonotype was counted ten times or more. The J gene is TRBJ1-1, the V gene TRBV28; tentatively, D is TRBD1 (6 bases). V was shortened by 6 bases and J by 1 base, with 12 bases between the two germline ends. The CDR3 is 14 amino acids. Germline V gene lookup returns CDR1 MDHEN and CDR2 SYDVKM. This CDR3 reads CASSPPGANTEAFF. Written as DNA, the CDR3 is TGTGCCAGCAGCCCCCCGGGGGCGAACACTGAAGCTTTCTTT.

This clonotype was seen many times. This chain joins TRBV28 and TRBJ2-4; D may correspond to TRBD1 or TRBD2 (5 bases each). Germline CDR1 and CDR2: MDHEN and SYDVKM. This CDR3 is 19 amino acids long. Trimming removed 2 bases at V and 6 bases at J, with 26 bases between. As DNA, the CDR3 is TGTGCCAGCAGTTTACCCAAAGCCCCCGGGGCAACCCTGGGAAACATTCAGTACTTC. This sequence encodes CASSLPKAPGATLGNIQYF.

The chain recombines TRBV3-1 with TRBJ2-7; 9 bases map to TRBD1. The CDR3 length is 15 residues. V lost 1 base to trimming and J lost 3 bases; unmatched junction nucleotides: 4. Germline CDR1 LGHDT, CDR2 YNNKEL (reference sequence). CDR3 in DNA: TGTGCCAGCAGCCAAGTGGAGGGACAGGGCTACGAGCAGTACTTC. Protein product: CASSQVEGQGYEQYF.

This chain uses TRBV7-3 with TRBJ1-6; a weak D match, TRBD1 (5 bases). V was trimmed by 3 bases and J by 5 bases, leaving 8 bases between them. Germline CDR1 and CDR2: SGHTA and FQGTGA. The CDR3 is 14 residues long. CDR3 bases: TGTGCCAGCAGCTTCCAGGGAGATAATTCACCCCTCCACTTT. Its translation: CASSFQGDNSPLHF.

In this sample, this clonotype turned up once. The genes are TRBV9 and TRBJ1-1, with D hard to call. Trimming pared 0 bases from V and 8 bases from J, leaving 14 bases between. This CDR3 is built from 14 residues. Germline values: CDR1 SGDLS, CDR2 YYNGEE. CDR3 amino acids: CASSVATEGAEAFF. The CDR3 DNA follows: TGTGCCAGCAGCGTAGCTACAGAGGGTGCCGAAGCTTTCTTT.

Written as DNA, the CDR3 is TGTGCCAGCAGCTCCCAAATGCCCCTCGAGACCCAGTACTTC. Protein sequence: CASSSQMPLETQYF. V gene TRBV13 combines with J gene TRBJ2-5; D ambiguous. There are 14 residues in the CDR3. Between the trimmed V and J ends, which lost 4 bases and 5 bases, there was a span of 14 bases. Germline values: CDR1 PRHDT, CDR2 FYEKMQ (reference sequence).

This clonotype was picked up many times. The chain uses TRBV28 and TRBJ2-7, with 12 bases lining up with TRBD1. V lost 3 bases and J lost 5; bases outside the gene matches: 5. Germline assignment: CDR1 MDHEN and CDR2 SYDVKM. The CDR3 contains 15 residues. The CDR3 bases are TGTGCCAGCAGTTTGGTAGGGACAGGGGGCGACGAGCAGTACTTC. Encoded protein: CASSLVGTGGDEQYF.